The rows below give T cell receptor beta chains drawn from one sample of a study of blood T cell repertoires in COVID-19. Method: immunoSEQ multiplex PCR; TCRdb's copy keeps in-frame clones and lacks some. The sample lists 80,000 to 95,000 clones; roughly 90% were seen once. Sample: peripheral blood. All receptors derive from a man in his fifties or sixties with active or convalescent COVID-19. Each CDR3 is given with its conserved first and last residue. The D gene is left open where the match is weak. Not every row has a clone size; where given, it reads once, few, many or a size class.

j_call: TRBJ2-1
d_call: TRBD2
clone_size: .
v_call: TRBV4-3
cdr3_aa: CASSQALAGGLQRSSYNEQFF
cdr3_nt: TGCGCCAGCAGCCAAGCTCTAGCGGGGGGCCTTCAACGTAGCTCCTACAATGAGCAGTTCTTC

j_call: TRBJ1-2
d_call: .
clone_size: .
v_call: TRBV5-1
cdr3_aa: CASSLAGDYGYTF
cdr3_nt: TGCGCCAGCAGCTTGGCCGGGGACTATGGCTACACCTTC

j_call: TRBJ2-3
d_call: .
clone_size: .
v_call: TRBV11-2
cdr3_aa: CASRTSGTDTQYF
cdr3_nt: TGTGCCAGCAGAACCTCAGGCACAGATACGCAGTATTTT

j_call: TRBJ2-7
d_call: TRBD2
clone_size: .
v_call: TRBV5-6
cdr3_aa: CASSLIAGIPYEQYF
cdr3_nt: TGTGCCAGCAGCTTGATAGCGGGTATACCCTACGAGCAGTACTTC

j_call: TRBJ2-5
d_call: .
clone_size: .
v_call: TRBV18
cdr3_aa: CASSEGLGETQYF
cdr3_nt: TGTGCCAGCTCCGAGGGACTCGGGGAGACCCAGTACTTC

j_call: TRBJ2-7
d_call: TRBD2
clone_size: .
v_call: TRBV18
cdr3_aa: CASSPASGDISYEQYF
cdr3_nt: TGTGCCAGCTCACCAGCTAGCGGGGATATCTCCTACGAGCAGTACTTC

j_call: TRBJ2-2
d_call: .
clone_size: .
v_call: TRBV19
cdr3_aa: CASSIGGSLTGELFF
cdr3_nt: TGTGCCAGTAGTATTGGAGGGTCTCTCACCGGGGAGCTGTTTTTT

j_call: TRBJ1-6
d_call: TRBD1
clone_size: .
v_call: TRBV6-2/TRBV6-3
cdr3_aa: CASSSDREEDAFYNSPLHF
cdr3_nt: TGTGCCAGCAGTTCAGACAGGGAAGAAGATGCCTTTTATAATTCACCCCTCCACTTT

j_call: TRBJ2-7
d_call: .
clone_size: .
v_call: TRBV29-1
cdr3_aa: CSVVRASSYEQYF
cdr3_nt: TGCAGCGTTGTGCGGGCGAGCTCCTACGAGCAGTACTTC

j_call: TRBJ1-6
d_call: .
clone_size: .
v_call: TRBV28
cdr3_aa: CANREGSNSPLHF
cdr3_nt: TGTGCCAACAGGGAAGGGAGTAATTCACCCCTCCACTTT

j_call: TRBJ1-4
d_call: TRBD1
clone_size: once
v_call: TRBV10-2
cdr3_aa: CASSEWTGGNEKLFF
cdr3_nt: TGCGCCAGCAGCGAGTGGACAGGGGGGAATGAAAAACTGTTTTTT

j_call: TRBJ1-1
d_call: .
clone_size: once
v_call: TRBV6-1
cdr3_aa: CASNLRLSDEAFF
cdr3_nt: TGTGCCAGCAACCTGAGACTGTCGGATGAAGCTTTCTTT

j_call: TRBJ2-3
d_call: TRBD2
clone_size: .
v_call: TRBV3-1/TRBV3-2
cdr3_aa: CASSLRTGLAGTDTQYF
cdr3_nt: TGTGCCAGCAGCCTAAGAACGGGACTAGCGGGCACAGATACGCAGTATTTT

j_call: TRBJ2-7
d_call: TRBD2
clone_size: .
v_call: TRBV11-3
cdr3_aa: CASSVASGSSYEQYF
cdr3_nt: TGTGCCAGCAGCGTCGCTAGCGGGAGCTCCTACGAGCAGTACTTC

j_call: TRBJ1-5
d_call: .
clone_size: .
v_call: TRBV7-2
cdr3_aa: CASSPRHSYNQPQHF
cdr3_nt: TGTGCCAGCAGCCCTCGGCACAGCTATAATCAGCCCCAGCATTTT

j_call: TRBJ2-2
d_call: .
clone_size: .
v_call: TRBV9
cdr3_aa: CASSGIGGAEYTGELFF
cdr3_nt: TGTGCCAGCAGCGGGATCGGCGGGGCAGAGTACACCGGGGAGCTGTTTTTT

j_call: TRBJ2-4
d_call: TRBD1
clone_size: .
v_call: TRBV6-1
cdr3_aa: CASSDHRGAKNIQYF
cdr3_nt: TGTGCCAGCAGTGACCACAGGGGTGCCAAAAACATTCAGTACTTC

j_call: TRBJ1-6
d_call: TRBD1
clone_size: .
v_call: TRBV6-5
cdr3_aa: CASSLDRGNSPLHF
cdr3_nt: TGTGCCAGCAGCCTGGACAGGGGAAATTCACCCCTCCACTTT

j_call: TRBJ2-3
d_call: .
clone_size: .
v_call: TRBV5-1
cdr3_aa: CASSSRGPSTDTQYF
cdr3_nt: TGCGCCAGCAGCTCCAGAGGTCCAAGCACAGATACGCAGTATTTT

j_call: TRBJ1-5
d_call: TRBD1
clone_size: .
v_call: TRBV19
cdr3_aa: CASSTTGGSNQPQHF
cdr3_nt: TGTGCCAGTAGTACCACAGGGGGCTCCAATCAGCCCCAGCATTTT

j_call: TRBJ1-3
d_call: .
clone_size: few
v_call: TRBV3-1/TRBV3-2
cdr3_aa: CASSQGPSRSGNTIYF
cdr3_nt: TGTGCCAGCAGCCAAGGACCATCTAGGTCTGGAAACACCATATATTTT

j_call: TRBJ1-6
d_call: .
clone_size: once
v_call: TRBV14
cdr3_aa: CASSQDQNSPLHF
cdr3_nt: TGTGCCAGCAGCCAAGATCAGAATTCACCCCTCCACTTT

j_call: TRBJ1-2
d_call: TRBD1
clone_size: once
v_call: TRBV4-3
cdr3_aa: CASSQDLAGGRYGYTF
cdr3_nt: TGCGCCAGCAGCCAAGATTTGGCAGGGGGTCGGTATGGCTACACCTTC

j_call: TRBJ2-2
d_call: .
clone_size: .
v_call: TRBV27
cdr3_aa: CASSPGMKGSRNGTGELFF
cdr3_nt: TGTGCCAGCAGTCCCGGAATGAAGGGGTCAAGAAACGGAACCGGGGAGCTGTTTTTT

j_call: TRBJ1-2
d_call: TRBD1
clone_size: .
v_call: TRBV29-1
cdr3_aa: CSAGTGGGDGYTF
cdr3_nt: TGCAGCGCCGGGACAGGGGGAGGTGATGGCTACACCTTC

j_call: TRBJ1-6
d_call: .
clone_size: many
v_call: TRBV7-2
cdr3_aa: CASSPETGFLGSPLHF
cdr3_nt: TGTGCCAGCAGCCCTGAGACAGGCTTTTTAGGATCACCCCTCCACTTT

j_call: TRBJ1-6
d_call: .
clone_size: .
v_call: TRBV18
cdr3_aa: CASSPTSSYNSPLHF
cdr3_nt: TGTGCCAGCTCACCAACGAGCTCCTATAATTCACCCCTCCACTTT

j_call: TRBJ2-5
d_call: .
clone_size: .
v_call: TRBV5-1
cdr3_aa: CASSLIARGETQYF
cdr3_nt: TGCGCCAGCAGCTTGATCGCCCGAGGAGAGACCCAGTACTTC

j_call: TRBJ2-7
d_call: .
clone_size: .
v_call: TRBV5-1
cdr3_aa: CASSLGSSSYEQYF
cdr3_nt: TGCGCCAGCAGCTTGGGGTCTAGCTCCTACGAGCAGTACTTC

j_call: TRBJ2-7
d_call: .
clone_size: once
v_call: TRBV5-5
cdr3_aa: CASSFGLAETYEQYF
cdr3_nt: TGTGCCAGCAGCTTCGGGCTAGCTGAAACCTACGAGCAGTACTTC

j_call: TRBJ1-4
d_call: TRBD1
clone_size: .
v_call: TRBV19
cdr3_aa: CASSIQGTGSEKLFF
cdr3_nt: TGTGCCAGTAGTATACAAGGGACAGGTTCTGAAAAACTGTTTTTT

j_call: TRBJ1-5
d_call: TRBD1
clone_size: .
v_call: TRBV10-3
cdr3_aa: CATGTGENQPQHF
cdr3_nt: TGTGCCACCGGGACAGGGGAAAATCAGCCCCAGCATTTT

j_call: TRBJ1-3
d_call: .
clone_size: .
v_call: TRBV12-5
cdr3_aa: CASAVGAGNTIYF
cdr3_nt: TGTGCTAGTGCCGTCGGGGCTGGAAACACCATATATTTT

j_call: TRBJ1-3
d_call: .
clone_size: .
v_call: TRBV19
cdr3_aa: CASSGEVSGNTIYF
cdr3_nt: TGTGCCAGTAGTGGGGAGGTCTCTGGAAACACCATATATTTT

j_call: TRBJ2-7
d_call: TRBD1
clone_size: .
v_call: TRBV6-6
cdr3_aa: CASSPMTGMFETYEQYF
cdr3_nt: TGTGCCAGCAGTCCGATGACAGGGATGTTCGAGACTTACGAGCAGTACTTC

j_call: TRBJ1-1
d_call: .
clone_size: .
v_call: TRBV5-8
cdr3_aa: CASRSQGSNTEAFF
cdr3_nt: TGTGCCAGCAGGTCCCAGGGATCAAACACTGAAGCTTTCTTT

j_call: TRBJ1-5
d_call: TRBD1
clone_size: .
v_call: TRBV19
cdr3_aa: CASSADRGRGQPQHF
cdr3_nt: TGTGCCAGTAGCGCGGACAGGGGTCGTGGTCAGCCCCAGCATTTT

j_call: TRBJ2-1
d_call: .
clone_size: .
v_call: TRBV19
cdr3_aa: CASSIVYYDYNEQFF
cdr3_nt: TGTGCCAGTAGTATAGTGTACTACGACTACAATGAGCAGTTCTTC

j_call: TRBJ2-6
d_call: TRBD1
clone_size: .
v_call: TRBV5-1
cdr3_aa: CASSSRGQSGANVLTF
cdr3_nt: TGCGCCAGCAGCTCCAGGGGGCAATCTGGGGCCAACGTCCTGACTTTC

j_call: TRBJ1-1
d_call: TRBD1
clone_size: once
v_call: TRBV6-2/TRBV6-3
cdr3_aa: CASSYSLFKDQDRRKAEAFF
cdr3_nt: TGTGCCAGCAGTTACTCATTATTCAAGGACCAGGACAGGAGAAAAGCTGAAGCTTTCTTT

j_call: TRBJ2-2
d_call: .
clone_size: .
v_call: TRBV27
cdr3_aa: CASSPYSETGELFF
cdr3_nt: TGTGCCAGCAGCCCGTACTCCGAGACCGGGGAGCTGTTTTTT

j_call: TRBJ2-1
d_call: TRBD1
clone_size: .
v_call: TRBV5-5
cdr3_aa: CASRDDRGEVYNEQFF
cdr3_nt: TGTGCCAGCAGGGATGACAGGGGGGAAGTCTACAATGAGCAGTTCTTC

j_call: TRBJ1-2
d_call: .
clone_size: .
v_call: TRBV4-3
cdr3_aa: CASSQDLDGGNGYTF
cdr3_nt: TGCGCCAGCAGCCAAGATCTGGACGGAGGGAATGGCTACACCTTC

j_call: TRBJ1-3
d_call: TRBD1
clone_size: once
v_call: TRBV6-5
cdr3_aa: CASRATGARNTIYF
cdr3_nt: TGTGCCAGCAGGGCGACAGGGGCCAGAAACACCATATATTTT

j_call: TRBJ2-3
d_call: .
clone_size: .
v_call: TRBV6-5
cdr3_aa: CASSISGSTDTQYF
cdr3_nt: TGTGCCAGCAGTATTAGCGGAAGCACAGATACGCAGTATTTT

j_call: TRBJ2-3
d_call: .
clone_size: .
v_call: TRBV18
cdr3_aa: CASSPAPDGDTQYF
cdr3_nt: TGTGCCAGCTCACCAGCTCCAGATGGAGATACGCAGTATTTT

j_call: TRBJ1-4
d_call: TRBD1
clone_size: .
v_call: TRBV7-2
cdr3_aa: CASSPVSGQGAGKLFF
cdr3_nt: TGTGCCAGCAGCCCTGTTTCTGGACAGGGGGCGGGAAAACTGTTTTTT

j_call: TRBJ2-7
d_call: .
clone_size: .
v_call: TRBV5-6
cdr3_aa: CASSLGQRSYEQYF
cdr3_nt: TGTGCCAGCAGCTTGGGACAGCGTTCCTACGAGCAGTACTTC

j_call: TRBJ2-5
d_call: TRBD1
clone_size: .
v_call: TRBV5-4
cdr3_aa: CASSEGWTGRQTQYF
cdr3_nt: TGTGCCAGCAGCGAGGGCTGGACAGGCCGGCAGACCCAGTACTTC

j_call: TRBJ1-4
d_call: .
clone_size: .
v_call: TRBV11-3
cdr3_aa: CASSSYWRDEKLFF
cdr3_nt: TGTGCCAGCAGCTCCTACTGGAGAGATGAAAAACTGTTTTTT

j_call: TRBJ1-1
d_call: TRBD1
clone_size: .
v_call: TRBV19
cdr3_aa: CASRTGAWEAFF
cdr3_nt: TGTGCCAGTCGAACAGGGGCATGGGAAGCTTTCTTT

j_call: TRBJ1-3
d_call: TRBD1
clone_size: .
v_call: TRBV19
cdr3_aa: CASIRTGAGNTIYF
cdr3_nt: TGTGCCAGTATTCGGACAGGGGCTGGAAACACCATATATTTT